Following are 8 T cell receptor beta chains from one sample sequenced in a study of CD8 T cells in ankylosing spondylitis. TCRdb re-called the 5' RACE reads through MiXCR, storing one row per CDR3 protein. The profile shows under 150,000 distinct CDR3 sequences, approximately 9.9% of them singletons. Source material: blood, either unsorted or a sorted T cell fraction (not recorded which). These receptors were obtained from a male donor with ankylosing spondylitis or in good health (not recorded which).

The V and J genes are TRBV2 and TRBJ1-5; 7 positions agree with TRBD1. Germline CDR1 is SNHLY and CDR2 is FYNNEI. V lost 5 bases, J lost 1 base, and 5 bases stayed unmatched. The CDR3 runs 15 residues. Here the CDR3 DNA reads TGTGCCAGCAGTTCGAGACAGGGAAGCAATCAGCCCCAGCATTTT. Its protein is CASSSRQGSNQPQHF.

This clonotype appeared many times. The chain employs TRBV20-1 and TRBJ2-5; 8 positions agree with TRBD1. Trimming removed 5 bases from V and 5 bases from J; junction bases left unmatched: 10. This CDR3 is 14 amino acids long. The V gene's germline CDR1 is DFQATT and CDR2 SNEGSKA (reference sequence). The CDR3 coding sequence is TGCAGTGCTCGACAGGGGACGTACTTTGAGACCCAGTACTTC. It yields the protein CSARQGTYFETQYF.

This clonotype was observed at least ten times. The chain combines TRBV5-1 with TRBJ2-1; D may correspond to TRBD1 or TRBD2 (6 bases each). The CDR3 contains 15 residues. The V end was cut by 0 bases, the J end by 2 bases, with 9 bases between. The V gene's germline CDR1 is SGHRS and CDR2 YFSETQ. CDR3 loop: CASSLEGGAYNEQFF. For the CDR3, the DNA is TGCGCCAGCAGCTTGGAGGGGGGAGCCTACAATGAGCAGTTCTTC.

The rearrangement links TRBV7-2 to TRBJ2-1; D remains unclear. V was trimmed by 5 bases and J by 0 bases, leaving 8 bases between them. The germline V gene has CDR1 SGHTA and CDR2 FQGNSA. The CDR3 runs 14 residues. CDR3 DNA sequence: TGTGCCAGCAGCCCAGCGTTCTCCTACAATGAGCAGTTCTTC. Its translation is CASSPAFSYNEQFF.

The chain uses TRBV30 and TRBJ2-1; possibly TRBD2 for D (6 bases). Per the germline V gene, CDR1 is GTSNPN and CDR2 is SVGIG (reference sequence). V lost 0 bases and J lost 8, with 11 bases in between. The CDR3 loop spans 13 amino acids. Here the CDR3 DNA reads TGTGCCTGGAGTGTACGGCGGGATCATGAGCAGTTCTTC. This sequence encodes CAWSVRRDHEQFF.

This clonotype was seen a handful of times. The chain's CDR3 is CASSLRTGWGIQYF. In DNA form, the CDR3 reads TGTGCCAGCAGTTTAAGGACAGGGTGGGGCATTCAGTACTTC. The V gene is TRBV28, the J gene TRBJ2-4; 8 positions match TRBD1. This CDR3 comprises 14 residues. CDR1 and CDR2 (germline): MDHEN, SYDVKM. Trimming at V came to 2 bases and at J to 9 bases, leaving 6 bases not matched to a gene.

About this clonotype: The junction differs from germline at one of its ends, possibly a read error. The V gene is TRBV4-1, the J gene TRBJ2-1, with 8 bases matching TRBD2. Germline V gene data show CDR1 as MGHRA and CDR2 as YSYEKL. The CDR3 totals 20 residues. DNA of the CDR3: TGCGCCAGCAGCCAAGAGAGCGGGACTAGTCATCTTTACTCCTACAATGAGCGGTTCTTC. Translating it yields CASSQESGTSHLYSYNERFF.

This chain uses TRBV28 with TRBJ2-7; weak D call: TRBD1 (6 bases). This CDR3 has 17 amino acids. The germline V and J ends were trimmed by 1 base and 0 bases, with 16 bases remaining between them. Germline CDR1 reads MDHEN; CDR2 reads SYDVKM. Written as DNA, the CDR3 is TGTGCCAGCAGTTTATCTTTAGGGACAAGAAGCTCCTACGAGCAGTACTTC. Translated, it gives CASSLSLGTRSSYEQYF.